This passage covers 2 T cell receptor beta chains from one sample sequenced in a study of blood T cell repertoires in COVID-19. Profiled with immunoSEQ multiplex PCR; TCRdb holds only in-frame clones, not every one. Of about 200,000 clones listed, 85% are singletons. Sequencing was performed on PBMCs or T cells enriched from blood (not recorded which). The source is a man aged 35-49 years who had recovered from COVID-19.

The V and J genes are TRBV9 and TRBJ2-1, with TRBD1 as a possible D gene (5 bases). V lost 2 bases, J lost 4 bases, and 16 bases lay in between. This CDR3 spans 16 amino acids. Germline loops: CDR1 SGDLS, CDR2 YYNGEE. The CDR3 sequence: CASSVEGVAGYNEQFF. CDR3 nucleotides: TGTGCCAGCAGCGTTGAAGGGGTTGCTGGATACAATGAGCAGTTCTTC.

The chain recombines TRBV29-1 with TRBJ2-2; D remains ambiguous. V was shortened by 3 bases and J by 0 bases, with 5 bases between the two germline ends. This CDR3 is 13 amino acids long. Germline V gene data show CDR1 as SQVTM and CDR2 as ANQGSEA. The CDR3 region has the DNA TGCAGCGTTGACAGGTCGAACACCGGGGAGCTGTTTTTT. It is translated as CSVDRSNTGELFF.